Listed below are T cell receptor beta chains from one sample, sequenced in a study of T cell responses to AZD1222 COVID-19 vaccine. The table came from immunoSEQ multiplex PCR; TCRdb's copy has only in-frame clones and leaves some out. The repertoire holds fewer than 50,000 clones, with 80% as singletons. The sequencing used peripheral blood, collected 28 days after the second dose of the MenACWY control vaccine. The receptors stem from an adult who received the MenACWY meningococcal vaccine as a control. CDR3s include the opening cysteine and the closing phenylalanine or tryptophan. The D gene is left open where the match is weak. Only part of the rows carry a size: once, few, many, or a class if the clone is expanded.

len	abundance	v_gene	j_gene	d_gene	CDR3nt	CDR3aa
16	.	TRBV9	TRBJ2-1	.	TGTGCCAGCAGCCCGGAGAGGCTAGCGTTCGTTGATGAGCAGTTCTTC	CASSPERLAFVDEQFF
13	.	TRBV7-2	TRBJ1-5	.	TGTGCCAGCAGTAAAGGACCTGATCAGCCCCAGCATTTT	CASSKGPDQPQHF
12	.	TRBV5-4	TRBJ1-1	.	TGTGCCGGGGGACACCCGAACACTGAAGCTTTCTTT	CAGGHPNTEAFF
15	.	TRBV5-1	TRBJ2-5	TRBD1	TGCGCCAGCAGCTCAAGACAGGGGGCTCAAGAGACCCAGTACTTC	CASSSRQGAQETQYF
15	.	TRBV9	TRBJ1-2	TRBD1	TGTGCCAGCAGCGAAAACGACAGGGGTAGGCTTGGGTACACCTTC	CASSENDRGRLGYTF
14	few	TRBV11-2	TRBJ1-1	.	TGTGCCAGCAGCTTAGGGGTAAACCCAGACGAAGCTTTCTTT	CASSLGVNPDEAFF
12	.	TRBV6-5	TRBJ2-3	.	TGTGCCAGCAGCTCCGAGGTAGATACGCAGTATTTT	CASSSEVDTQYF
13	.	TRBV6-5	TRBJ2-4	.	TGTGCCAGCCTGGAGGGGGCCAAAAACATTCAGTACTTC	CASLEGAKNIQYF
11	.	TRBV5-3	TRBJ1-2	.	TGTGCCAGAAGTCCCGTCACCGGCTACACCTTC	CARSPVTGYTF
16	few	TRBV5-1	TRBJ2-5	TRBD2	TGCGCCAGCAGCTTGGATGGCGGGAGAAGAGGAGAGACCCAGTACTTC	CASSLDGGRRGETQYF
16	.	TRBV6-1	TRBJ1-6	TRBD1	TGTGCCAGCAGTGTAAGCACCGGGACAGGGAATTCACCCCTCCACTTT	CASSVSTGTGNSPLHF
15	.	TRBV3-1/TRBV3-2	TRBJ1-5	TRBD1	TGTGCCAGCAGCCAAGATCCCCGACAGGGTAGGGCCCAGCATTTT	CASSQDPRQGRAQHF
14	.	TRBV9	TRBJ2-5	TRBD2	TGTGCCAGCAGCTCGAGCGGGACCCAAGAGACCCAGTACTTC	CASSSSGTQETQYF
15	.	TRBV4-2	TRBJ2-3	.	TGTGCCAGCAGCCAAGAGACAGGGAGGATAGATACGCAGTATTTT	CASSQETGRIDTQYF
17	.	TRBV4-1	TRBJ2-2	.	TGCGCCAGCAGCCAAGTCGACCTGGGCTGGGCTACCGGGGAGCTGTTTTTT	CASSQVDLGWATGELFF
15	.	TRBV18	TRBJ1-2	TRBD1	TGTGCCAGCTCACCAGCAACAGGGGGCGCGGACGGCTACACCTTC	CASSPATGGADGYTF
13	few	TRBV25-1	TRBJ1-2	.	TGTGCCAGCAGTGGCGGGTGGAACTATGGCTACACCTTC	CASSGGWNYGYTF
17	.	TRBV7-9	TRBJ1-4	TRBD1	TGTGCCAGCAGCTTAGATGGCAGGGGGTCAACTAATGAAAAACTGTTTTTT	CASSLDGRGSTNEKLFF
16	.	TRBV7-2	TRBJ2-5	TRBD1	TGTGCCAGCAGCTTGTCCTCCGGGACAGGGGAAGAGACCCAGTACTTC	CASSLSSGTGEETQYF
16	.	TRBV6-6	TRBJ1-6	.	TGTGCCAGCAGCTCAGCGCGGAGCTCCTATAATTCACCCCTCCACTTT	CASSSARSSYNSPLHF
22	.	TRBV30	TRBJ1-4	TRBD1	TGTGCCTGGAGCACTATACCAGGGGGGGCCGGGACAGTAAGAACAACTAATGAAAAACTGTTTTTT	CAWSTIPGGAGTVRTTNEKLFF
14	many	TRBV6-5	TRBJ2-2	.	TGTGCCAGCGGCCAGGTTGGGAACACCGGGGAGCTGTTTTTT	CASGQVGNTGELFF
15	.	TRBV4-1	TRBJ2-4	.	TGCGCCAGCAGCCGCAGTCCACTAGCCAAAAACATTCAGTACTTC	CASSRSPLAKNIQYF
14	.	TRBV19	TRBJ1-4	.	TGTGCCAGTAGTATAGAATCATCTAATGAAAAACTGTTTTTT	CASSIESSNEKLFF
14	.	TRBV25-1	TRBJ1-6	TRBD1	TGTGCCAGCAGTGTCTCCAGGGGGAGTTCACCCCTCCACTTT	CASSVSRGSSPLHF
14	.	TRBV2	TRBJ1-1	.	TGTGCCAAACTCCGTGGACACCTGATCACTGAAGCTTTCTTT	CAKLRGHLITEAFF